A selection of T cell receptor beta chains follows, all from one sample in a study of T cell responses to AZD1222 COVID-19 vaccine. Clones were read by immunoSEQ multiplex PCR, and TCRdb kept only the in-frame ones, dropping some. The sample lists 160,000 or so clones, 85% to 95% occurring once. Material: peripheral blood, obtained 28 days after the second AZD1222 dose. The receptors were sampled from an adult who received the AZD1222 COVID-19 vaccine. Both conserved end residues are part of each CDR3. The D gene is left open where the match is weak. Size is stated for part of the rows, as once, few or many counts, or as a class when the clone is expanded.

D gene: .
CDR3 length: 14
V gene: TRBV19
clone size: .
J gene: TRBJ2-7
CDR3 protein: CASSISQAADEQYF
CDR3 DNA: TGTGCCAGTAGTATATCCCAGGCCGCTGACGAGCAGTACTTC

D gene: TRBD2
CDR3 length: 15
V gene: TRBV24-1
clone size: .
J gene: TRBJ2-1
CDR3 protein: CATSDVAGGHNEQFF
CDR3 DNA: TGTGCCACCAGTGATGTGGCGGGGGGACACAATGAGCAGTTCTTC

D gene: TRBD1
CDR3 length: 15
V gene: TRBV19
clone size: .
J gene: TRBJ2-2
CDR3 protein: CASSYRTGNTGELFF
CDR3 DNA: TGTGCCAGTAGTTATCGGACAGGGAACACCGGGGAGCTGTTTTTT

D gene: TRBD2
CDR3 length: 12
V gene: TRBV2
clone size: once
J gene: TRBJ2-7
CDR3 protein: CASEGPGGEQYF
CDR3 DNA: TGTGCCAGCGAAGGGCCCGGGGGGGAGCAGTACTTC

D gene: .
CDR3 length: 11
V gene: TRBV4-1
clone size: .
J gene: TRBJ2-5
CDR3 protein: CASSQQETQYF
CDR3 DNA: TGCGCCAGCAGCCAACAAGAGACCCAGTACTTC

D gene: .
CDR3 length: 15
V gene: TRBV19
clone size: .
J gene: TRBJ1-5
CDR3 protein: CASKDIAYSNQPQHF
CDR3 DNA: TGTGCCAGTAAAGATATCGCATATAGCAATCAGCCCCAGCATTTT

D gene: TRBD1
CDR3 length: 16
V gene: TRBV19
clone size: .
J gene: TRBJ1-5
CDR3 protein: CASSNTGGYRNQPQHF
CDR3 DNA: TGTGCCAGTAGTAATACAGGGGGCTATAGGAATCAGCCCCAGCATTTT

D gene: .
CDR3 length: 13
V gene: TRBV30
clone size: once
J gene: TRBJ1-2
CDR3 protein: CAWSLSTGDGYTF
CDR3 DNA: TGTGCCTGGAGTCTATCTACGGGAGATGGCTACACCTTC

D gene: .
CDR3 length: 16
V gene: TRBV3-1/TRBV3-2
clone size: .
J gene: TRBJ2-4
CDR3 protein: CASSQATQLAKNIQYF
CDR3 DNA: TGTGCCAGCAGCCAGGCAACACAACTAGCCAAAAACATTCAGTACTTC

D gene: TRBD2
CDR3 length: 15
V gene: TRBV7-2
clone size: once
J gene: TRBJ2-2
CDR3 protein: CASSFGGRNTGELFF
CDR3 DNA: TGTGCCAGCAGCTTCGGCGGGAGGAACACCGGGGAGCTGTTTTTT

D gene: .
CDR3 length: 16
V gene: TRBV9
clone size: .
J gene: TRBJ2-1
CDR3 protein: CASSVVPGALYNEQFF
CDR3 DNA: TGTGCCAGCAGCGTAGTTCCGGGAGCTCTCTACAATGAGCAGTTCTTC

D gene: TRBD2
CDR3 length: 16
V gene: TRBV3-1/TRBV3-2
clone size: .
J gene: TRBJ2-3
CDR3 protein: CASSRGLAGLADTQYF
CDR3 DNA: TGTGCCAGCAGCCGGGGACTAGCGGGGCTCGCAGATACGCAGTATTTT

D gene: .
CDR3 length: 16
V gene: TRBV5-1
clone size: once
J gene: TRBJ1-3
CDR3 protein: CASSPSLQSSGNTIYF
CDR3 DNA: TGCGCCAGCAGCCCATCGCTACAGAGCTCTGGAAACACCATATATTTT

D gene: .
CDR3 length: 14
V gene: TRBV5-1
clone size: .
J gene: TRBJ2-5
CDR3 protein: CASSLWRRVETQYF
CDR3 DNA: TGCGCCAGCAGCTTGTGGCGCAGGGTGGAGACCCAGTACTTC

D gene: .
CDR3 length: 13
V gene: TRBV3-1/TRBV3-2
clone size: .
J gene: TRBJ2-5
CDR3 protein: CASSVEGKETQYF
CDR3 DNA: TGTGCCAGCAGCGTGGAAGGAAAAGAGACCCAGTACTTC

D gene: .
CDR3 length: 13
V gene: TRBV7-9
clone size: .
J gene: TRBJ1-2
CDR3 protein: CASSLAQGFGYTF
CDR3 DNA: TGTGCCAGCAGCTTAGCGCAAGGGTTTGGCTACACCTTC

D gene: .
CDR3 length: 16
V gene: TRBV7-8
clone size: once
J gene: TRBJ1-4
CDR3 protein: CASSLLTGTTNEKLFF
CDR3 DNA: TGTGCCAGCAGCTTGCTTACAGGGACCACTAATGAAAAACTGTTTTTT

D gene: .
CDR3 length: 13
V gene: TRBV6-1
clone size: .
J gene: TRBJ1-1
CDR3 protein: CASSEIRNTEAFF
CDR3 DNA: TGTGCCAGCAGTGAAATCAGGAACACTGAAGCTTTCTTT

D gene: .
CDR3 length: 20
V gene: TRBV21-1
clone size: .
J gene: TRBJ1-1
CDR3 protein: CASSRDYSDRGRPRDTEAFF
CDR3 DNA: TGTGCCAGCAGCAGAGACTATTCCGACAGGGGGCGCCCCCGAGATACTGAAGCTTTCTTT

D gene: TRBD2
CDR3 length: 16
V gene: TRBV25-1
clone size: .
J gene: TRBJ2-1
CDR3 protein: CASSEPSGRPYNEQFF
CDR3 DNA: TGTGCCAGCAGTGAACCTAGCGGGAGGCCGTACAATGAGCAGTTCTTC

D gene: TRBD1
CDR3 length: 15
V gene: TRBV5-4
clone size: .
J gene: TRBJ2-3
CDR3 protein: CASSRVDRDTDTQYF
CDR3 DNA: TGTGCCAGCAGCAGGGTGGACAGGGACACAGATACGCAGTATTTT

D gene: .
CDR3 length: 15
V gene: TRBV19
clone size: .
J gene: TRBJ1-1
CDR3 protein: CASSIGGSGGTEAFF
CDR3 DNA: TGTGCCAGTAGTATAGGAGGGTCGGGGGGCACTGAAGCTTTCTTT